What follows is one T cell receptor (beta chain) and its context. Its cognate antigen is unknown. Measured with immunoSEQ multiplex PCR; TCRdb has only the in-frame clones, and not every one. The sample includes approximately 9,600 clones, 89% seen only once; the top ten take 6.5% to 9%. The data were taken from a study of blood T cell dynamics during melanoma immunotherapy. Study outcomes and limitations: Clones driving repertoire changes may be melanoma-specific or general immune activation.

Time point meaning: pre-treatment baseline. Samples come from before therapy and from week 3 after the first blockade cycle. This receptor was identified in a human donor with melanoma. The sequences come from blood, collected from a patient treated with checkpoint blockade.

The CDR3 loop reads CASSSAAGGTYEQYF. DNA for the CDR3: TGTGCCAGCAGTTCAGCCGCGGGAGGGACCTACGAGCAGTACTTC. The V call is TRBV27, the J call TRBJ2-7; TRBD2 matches at 9 bases. Looked up from germline, CDR1 is MNHEY and CDR2 is SMNVEV (reference sequence). This CDR3 has 15 amino acids. The trim removed 4 bases at V and 2 bases at J, leaving 6 bases unmatched.